This TCR beta chain emerged from a study of tumor and adjacent non-tumor tissue in lung cancer. Study-level background: There were 11 to 12 adenocarcinoma, a couple of squamous cell carcinoma and 1 small cell lung cancer cases.

The template was RNA from unsorted bulk tissue. This CDR3 is 16 amino acids long. Germline lookup yields CDR1 LGHNA and CDR2 YNFKEQ. Concerning this clonotype: Antigen unknown. A read error may account for a junction end that differs from germline.

Study outcomes and limitations: Significantly higher TCR diversity was found in tumor than normal lung.

TCRbeta libraries were built with three rounds of nested PCR, modified from ARM-PCR. TCRdb redid the calling of the multiplex PCR reads with MiXCR, one entry per CDR3 protein. The data hold roughly 81,000 distinct CDR3 sequences, with roughly 62% observed a single time. The V gene is TRBV4-2, the J gene TRBJ2-3, with 7 bases identical to TRBD2. Material: lung tumor tissue. This clonotype was obtained from a man aged 65 to 79 with non-small cell lung cancer. The chain's CDR3 is CASSQETSLRTDTRYF. CDR3 bases: TGTGCCAGCAGCCAAGAGACTAGCCTTCGCACAGATACGCGGTATTTT.